This entry lists 21 T cell receptor beta chains sequenced from one sample in a study of blood T cell repertoires in COVID-19. The table came from immunoSEQ multiplex PCR; TCRdb's copy has only in-frame clones and leaves some out. The data contain about 180,000 clones, about nine tenths of them singletons. Source material: peripheral blood. These TCRs come from a man between 70 and 80 years old with active or convalescent COVID-19.

The gene calls are TRBV5-1 and TRBJ2-7; D is perhaps TRBD2 (6 bases). Trimming removed 4 bases from V and 0 bases from J, with 14 bases in between. Germline CDR1 reads SGHRS; CDR2 reads YFSETQ. The CDR3 has 15 amino acids. The CDR3 region is CASSPGTPSSYEQYF. CDR3 in DNA: TGCGCCAGCAGCCCCGGGACTCCGAGCTCCTACGAGCAGTACTTC. Variable domain in full (rest from reference TRBV5-1 and TRBJ2-7): KAGVTQTPRYLIKTRGQQVTLSCSPISGHRSVSWYQQTPGQGLQFLFEYFSETQRNKGNFPGRFSGRQFSNSRSEMNVSTLELGDSALYLCASSPGTPSSYEQYFGPGTRLTVT.

This sequence joins TRBV4-1 and TRBJ1-2; unclear D gene. This CDR3 contains 17 residues. Germline assignment: CDR1 MGHRA and CDR2 YSYEKL. Trimming stripped 3 bases from V and 8 bases from J, with 25 bases between. This CDR3 reads CASSQGFSAGPIAGYTF. The CDR3 nucleotides read TGCGCCAGCAGCCAGGGGTTCTCGGCGGGTCCAATTGCCGGCTACACCTTC.

The chain uses TRBV4-3 and TRBJ1-5, with D unclear. Germline CDR1 reads LGHNA; CDR2 reads YSLEER. The length of the CDR3 is 16 residues. V was trimmed by 1 base and J by 9 bases, leaving 19 bases between them. As DNA, the CDR3 is TGCGCCAGCAGCCAAGTGGTGGGGAGCCCGATGGGGCCCCAGCATTTT. It encodes CASSQVVGSPMGPQHF.

This sequence joins TRBV24-1 and TRBJ2-3; the D gene is possibly TRBD1 (6 bases). The CDR3 is made up of 13 amino acids. Per the germline V gene, CDR1 is KGHDR and CDR2 is SFDVKD. Deletions cut 9 bases from V and 1 base from J, with 10 bases between. The CDR3 bases are TGTGCCACCGTGGGGGCAGGCACAGATACGCAGTATTTT. This sequence encodes CATVGAGTDTQYF.

The CDR3 reads CASSLGGSDPPLHF. CDR3 nucleotides: TGTGCCAGCAGCTTGGGGGGTTCGGATCCACCCCTCCACTTT. This chain connects TRBV7-8 to TRBJ1-6; the D gene is possibly TRBD1 (5 bases). V was pared by 3 bases and J by 11 bases, with 14 bases between. CDR1 is SGHVS and CDR2 is FQNEAQ in the germline V gene. The CDR3 has 14 amino acids.

The chain is built from TRBV7-9 and TRBJ1-6; D is perhaps TRBD1 (5 bases). Germline CDR1 and CDR2: SEHNR and FQNEAQ (reference sequence). The CDR3 is made up of 16 amino acids. Trimming left V 5 bases short and J 5 bases short, with 16 bases between. CDR3 region: CASSRFGGIDNSPLHF. The CDR3 bases are TGTGCCAGCAGCCGATTCGGGGGGATCGATAATTCACCCCTCCACTTT.

The V gene is TRBV15, the J gene TRBJ2-5, with a tentative D call TRBD2 (6 bases). CDR3 length: 14 residues. V lost 5 bases, J lost 5 bases, and 15 bases lay in between. Per the germline V gene, CDR1 is LNHNV and CDR2 is YYDKDF (reference sequence). The CDR3 loop is CATSLRDSRETQYF. The CDR3 DNA is TGTGCCACCAGCCTCCGGGACTCCCGGGAGACCCAGTACTTC.

This clone is a singleton in its sample. This chain connects TRBV6-5 to TRBJ1-1, with 7 bases aligning to TRBD1. The J segment lost 3 bases and the V segment lost 6 bases, leaving 10 bases of the junction unmatched. Germline CDR1 reads MNHEY; CDR2 reads SVGAGI. The CDR3 has 15 residues. The CDR3 here is CASRLDRAGYTEAFF. In nucleotides, the CDR3 is TGTGCCAGCAGACTCGACAGGGCGGGCTACACTGAAGCTTTCTTT.

V gene TRBV10-3 combines with J gene TRBJ2-7, with D possibly matching TRBD2 (7 bases). Trimming stripped 10 bases from V and 4 bases from J, with 11 bases between. CDR1 is ENHRY, CDR2 SYGVKD, per germline. The CDR3 runs to 11 residues. CDR3 in amino acids: CARGGQYEQYF. CDR3 nucleotides: TGTGCCAGGGGGGGGCAGTACGAGCAGTACTTC.

V is TRBV28 and J is TRBJ1-4; D is possibly TRBD1 (5 bases). The V and J ends lost 6 bases and 3 bases respectively, with 23 bases between them. The CDR3 is 18 amino acids. From germline, CDR1 is MDHEN and CDR2 SYDVKM. The CDR3 here is CASRVSGTAPGANEKLFF. The CDR3 nucleotides read TGTGCCAGCAGAGTGTCGGGGACCGCCCCGGGGGCTAATGAAAAACTGTTTTTT.

J is TRBJ2-1 and V is TRBV9; D might be TRBD1 (5 bases). CDR1 is SGDLS, CDR2 YYNGEE, per germline. The germline V and J ends were trimmed by 0 bases and 7 bases, with 17 bases remaining between them. The CDR3 length is 16 residues. This CDR3 is CASSVEGREGKNEQFF. In DNA form, the CDR3 reads TGTGCCAGCAGCGTAGAAGGCAGGGAAGGCAAAAATGAGCAGTTCTTC.

The chain joins TRBV27 to TRBJ2-1, with D possibly matching TRBD2 (6 bases). Trimming cost V 6 bases and J 4 bases, with 19 bases left between them. Germline CDR1 and CDR2: MNHEY and SMNVEV (reference sequence). CDR3 size: 16 residues. For the CDR3, the DNA is TGTGCCAGCAGCCATAAGGGAGGTGGGATTTACAATGAGCAGTTCTTC. Its protein product is CASSHKGGGIYNEQFF.

The V gene is TRBV19, the J gene TRBJ2-3; D gene ambiguous. Trimming took off 6 bases at V and 0 bases at J, with 10 bases between the two ends. The CDR3 totals 14 residues. Germline V gene data show CDR1 as LNHDA and CDR2 as SQIVND (reference sequence). Written as DNA, the CDR3 is TGTGCCAGTAGAGTACAGATCAGCACAGATACGCAGTATTTT. Protein: CASRVQISTDTQYF.

This chain links TRBV5-1 with TRBJ2-2; tentative D call: TRBD1 (6 bases). This CDR3 spans 14 amino acids. The germline gives CDR1 SGHRS, CDR2 YFSETQ. V lost 6 bases and J 9 bases, leaving 18 bases between the germline ends. Here the CDR3 reads CASTSGLTGRELFF. Here the CDR3 DNA reads TGCGCCAGCACCTCCGGACTGACAGGCCGGGAGCTGTTTTTT.

A single count supports this clone. V gene TRBV30 combines with J gene TRBJ1-2, with 12 bases lining up with TRBD1. Germline V gene data show CDR1 as GTSNPN and CDR2 as SVGIG (reference sequence). V shed 3 bases, J shed 2 bases, and the junction held 10 bases outside the gene matches. The length of the CDR3 is 17 residues. The CDR3 region has the DNA TGTGCCTGGAGCCGGCGGGACAGGGGGCCCCGAAACTATGGCTACACCTTC. Protein sequence: CAWSRRDRGPRNYGYTF.

The rearrangement links TRBV5-1 to TRBJ1-2; TRBD1 aligns across 7 bases. Germline V gene lookup returns CDR1 SGHRS and CDR2 YFSETQ. There are 16 residues in the CDR3. With 0 bases clipped from V and 0 bases from J, the junction kept 5 bases outside the gene matches. CDR3 residues: CASSLGTGAANYGYTF. CDR3 DNA: TGCGCCAGCAGCTTGGGTACAGGGGCAGCTAACTATGGCTACACCTTC.

V is TRBV30 and J is TRBJ1-5; 7 nucleotides align to TRBD1. The germline CDR1 and CDR2 sequences are GTSNPN and SVGIG (reference sequence). The CDR3 runs 14 residues. The trim removed 2 bases at V and 2 bases at J, leaving 3 bases unmatched. The CDR3 DNA is TGTGCCTGGAGTTACAGGGGTGGCAATCAGCCCCAGCATTTT. Translating gives CAWSYRGGNQPQHF.

The chain links TRBV18 to TRBJ1-4; D is unresolved. The CDR3 has 14 residues. The V end was cut by 6 bases, the J end by 13 bases, with 21 bases between. Germline V gene lookup returns CDR1 KGHSH and CDR2 LQKENI. The CDR3 loop reads CASSPTSDIEVLFF. CDR3 DNA: TGTGCCAGCTCCCCAACGAGTGATATTGAAGTACTGTTTTTT.

The CDR3 DNA is TGTGCCAGCAGCTTAAGGACAGGGTTGGGAAACACCATATATTTT. This translates into CASSLRTGLGNTIYF. The chain recombines TRBV7-9 with TRBJ1-3; 8 bases match TRBD1. V lost 2 bases, J lost 4 bases, and 4 bases stayed unmatched. The germline gives CDR1 SEHNR, CDR2 FQNEAQ (reference sequence). The CDR3 runs to 15 residues.

This clone has only a few counts. This chain links TRBV7-9 with TRBJ2-7; TRBD1 agrees at 8 bases. V was pared by 3 bases and J by 3 bases, with 4 bases of the junction left unmatched. The CDR3 is made up of 14 amino acids. The germline V gene encodes CDR1 SEHNR and CDR2 FQNEAQ (reference sequence). CDR3: CASSFRDRSYEQYF. In DNA form, the CDR3 reads TGTGCCAGCAGCTTCCGGGACAGGAGCTACGAGCAGTACTTC.

The chain recombines TRBV13 with TRBJ1-6; 8 nucleotides agree with TRBD1. Trimming removed 6 bases from V and 13 bases from J; junction bases left unmatched: 14. Germline V gene data show CDR1 as PRHDT and CDR2 as FYEKMQ (reference sequence). The CDR3 covers 15 residues. CDR3 residues: CASSSDRAPLPPLHF. The CDR3, as DNA: TGTGCCAGCAGTTCGGACAGGGCCCCTCTGCCGCCCCTCCACTTT.